Listed here are 21 T cell receptor beta chains from one sample, sequenced in a study of blood T cell repertoires in COVID-19. Profiled with immunoSEQ multiplex PCR; TCRdb holds only in-frame clones, not every one. The table has about 250,000 clones, more than 65% seen once. Material: peripheral blood. These TCRs come from a woman older than 75 with acute or convalescent COVID-19.

The rearrangement uses TRBV6-1 and TRBJ2-3; 8 bases agree with TRBD2. Germline V lookup: CDR1 MNHNS, CDR2 SASEGT. The CDR3 consists of 17 residues. V lost 3 bases and J lost 0; bases outside the gene matches: 8. For the CDR3, the DNA is TGTGCCAGCAGTGATAATTGGGCTAGCGGGAGCACAGATACGCAGTATTTT. It encodes CASSDNWASGSTDTQYF.

This chain joins TRBV15 and TRBJ2-1; TRBD1 matches 10 bases. This CDR3 comprises 15 residues. V lost 2 bases to trimming and J lost 7 bases; unmatched junction nucleotides: 5. Germline V gives CDR1 LNHNV, CDR2 YYDKDF (reference sequence). The CDR3 DNA reads as TGTGCCACCAGCAGATGGACAGGGGGTAGAAATGAGCAGTTCTTC. Its translation is CATSRWTGGRNEQFF.

The chain has TRBV28 and TRBJ2-7; D may be TRBD2 (5 bases). The germline V gene encodes CDR1 MDHEN and CDR2 SYDVKM. The CDR3 length is 11 residues. Trimming removed 10 bases from V and 9 bases from J, with 16 bases in between. The CDR3 region is CAITGKMGQYF. The CDR3 DNA reads as TGTGCCATCACGGGAAAGATGGGGCAGTACTTC.

CDR3 nucleotides: TGTGCCAGCAGCTTGGAGGCAGGCTACAATGAGCAGTTCTTC. Translating gives CASSLEAGYNEQFF. This chain links TRBV5-6 with TRBJ2-1, with D unresolved. Germline V gene lookup returns CDR1 SGHDT and CDR2 YYEEEE. The CDR3 length is 14 residues. V was trimmed by 0 bases and J by 3 bases, leaving 7 bases between them.

The chain uses TRBV27 and TRBJ2-1; 10 positions match TRBD1. Losses at the gene ends were 0 bases for V and 4 bases for J; bases not matched to a gene: 3. In germline, CDR1 is MNHEY, CDR2 SMNVEV (reference sequence). The CDR3 has 16 residues. The CDR3 DNA follows: TGTGCCAGCAGTTTATCGGGGACAGGGGAGTACAATGAGCAGTTCTTC. Protein sequence: CASSLSGTGEYNEQFF.

The genes are TRBV3-1 (or the pseudogene TRBV3-2) and TRBJ2-7, with D maybe TRBD2 (5 bases). V shed 4 bases and J shed 6 bases, with 19 bases lying between them. This CDR3 is 15 amino acids long. Germline V CDR1 and CDR2: LGHDT, YNNKEL (reference sequence). This chain's CDR3 is CASSPYAGIPGEQYF. CDR3 bases: TGTGCCAGCAGCCCGTACGCGGGTATTCCGGGCGAGCAGTACTTC.

This chain uses TRBV19 with TRBJ2-3, with 15 bases matching TRBD2. The CDR3 loop spans 19 amino acids. Germline CDR1 is LNHDA and CDR2 is SQIVND (reference sequence). The junction had 8 bases not matched to a gene; V was cut back by 4 bases and J by 0 bases. This chain's CDR3 is CASSTSGLAGGTSTDTQYF. The CDR3 region has the DNA TGTGCCAGTAGTACTTCGGGACTAGCGGGAGGAACTAGCACAGATACGCAGTATTTT.

This clone was seen only a few times. This chain uses TRBV14 with TRBJ2-4, with 8 bases matching TRBD1. CDR3 size: 16 residues. Germline V gene lookup returns CDR1 SGHDN and CDR2 FVKESK. V lost 0 bases and J lost 5; bases outside the gene matches: 6. CDR3 coding DNA: TGTGCCAGCAGCCAAGATTGGCAGGGGGCACAAAACATTCAGTACTTC. This gives the protein CASSQDWQGAQNIQYF.

The CDR3 nucleotides read TGTGCCAGCAGCTTAGCCCAGACAGGGCGTGACTATGGCTACACCTTC. Amino acids: CASSLAQTGRDYGYTF. The chain carries TRBV11-2 and TRBJ1-2, with 7 bases that match TRBD1. Trimming removed 1 base from V and 3 bases from J; junction bases left unmatched: 8. The CDR3 consists of 16 residues. Per the germline V gene, CDR1 is SGHAT and CDR2 is FQNNGV. Full variable domain (remainder filled in from reference TRBV11-2 and TRBJ1-2): EAGVAQSPRYKIIEKRQSVAFWCNPISGHATLYWYQQILGQGPKLLIQFQNNGVVDDSQLPKDRFSAERLKGVDSTLKIQPAKLEDSAVYLCASSLAQTGRDYGYTFGSGTRLTVV.

The V gene is TRBV6-5, the J gene TRBJ2-7, with 11 bases lining up with TRBD2. From germline, CDR1 is MNHEY and CDR2 SVGAGI. The CDR3 runs to 14 residues. With 6 bases clipped from V and 7 bases from J, the junction kept 8 bases outside the gene matches. The CDR3 region is CASRLAGGHKEQYF. The DNA of the CDR3 is TGTGCCAGCAGGTTAGCGGGAGGGCACAAAGAGCAGTACTTC.

On this clone: The same CDR3 is also encoded by other DNA sequences in this sample. The V gene is TRBV3-1 (or the pseudogene TRBV3-2), the J gene TRBJ1-1; no clear D. This CDR3 is 13 amino acids long. Germline V gene lookup returns CDR1 LGHDT and CDR2 YNNKEL (reference sequence). Trimming cost V 1 base and J 6 bases, with 9 bases left between them. In nucleotides, the CDR3 is TGTGCCAGCAGCCAAGGGCGCGGGGCTGAAGCTTTCTTT. This encodes CASSQGRGAEAFF.

This chain joins TRBV7-2 and TRBJ2-7; a weak D match, TRBD1 (5 bases). Germline assignment: CDR1 SGHTA and CDR2 FQGNSA. The CDR3 loop spans 13 amino acids. V lost 4 bases to trimming and J lost 2 bases, with 9 bases between them. Here the CDR3 reads CASSSGYTYEQYF. CDR3 nucleotide sequence: TGTGCCAGCAGCTCAGGGTACACCTACGAGCAGTACTTC.

CDR3 DNA: TGCGCCAGCAGCTCGTCGGGCGGGGGGAACTACGAGCAGTACTTC. This codes for CASSSSGGGNYEQYF. This chain uses TRBV5-1 with TRBJ2-7; 8 bases align to TRBD2. V trimming: 3 bases; J trimming: 3 bases; junction bases outside the gene matches: 8. This CDR3 is 15 amino acids long. CDR1 and CDR2 (germline): SGHRS, YFSETQ.

Comment on this clone: The sample carries other DNA sequences with the same CDR3. V is TRBV19 and J is TRBJ1-2; TRBD1 matches at 9 bases. Trimming cost V 4 bases and J 8 bases; bases outside gene matches: 8. CDR1 LNHDA and CDR2 SQIVND come from the germline V gene (reference sequence). The CDR3 runs 14 residues. The CDR3 spells CASSTSGTGFGYTF. The CDR3, as DNA: TGTGCCAGTAGTACCTCCGGGACAGGGTTCGGCTACACCTTC.

The rearrangement links TRBV19 to TRBJ2-7; D is possibly TRBD1 (8 bases). Germline V CDR1 and CDR2: LNHDA, SQIVND (reference sequence). V gave up 6 bases and J gave up 6 bases, with 15 bases separating them. This CDR3 is 13 amino acids long. CDR3 nucleotides: TGTGCCAGTAGCAGGGGGCGGGAGCGCGAGCAGTACTTC. Amino acid sequence: CASSRGREREQYF.

The chain carries TRBV28 and TRBJ1-2; possible D gene TRBD1, 6 bases. Between the trimmed V and J ends, which lost 1 base and 4 bases, there was a span of 10 bases. Germline lookup yields CDR1 MDHEN and CDR2 SYDVKM. The CDR3 length is 14 residues. This chain's CDR3 is CASSLSQGIYGYTF. The CDR3 DNA is TGTGCCAGCAGTTTATCACAGGGTATCTATGGCTACACCTTC.

The CDR3 nucleotides read TGTGCCAGCAGCCCTCTCGATACGCAGTATTTT. It encodes CASSPLDTQYF. J is TRBJ2-3 and V is TRBV7-9; D remains ambiguous. Per germline, CDR1 SEHNR and CDR2 FQNEAQ (reference sequence). The CDR3 consists of 11 residues. V shed 5 bases and J shed 6 bases, with 6 bases lying between them.

J is TRBJ2-7 and V is TRBV5-4; TRBD2 aligns across 13 bases. Trimming cost V 10 bases and J 5 bases; bases outside gene matches: 6. Germline loops: CDR1 SGHNT, CDR2 YYREEE (reference sequence). This CDR3 has 13 residues. The CDR3, as DNA: TGTGCCGGACGACTAGCGGGGGGCCACGAGCAGTACTTC. Amino acids: CAGRLAGGHEQYF. The entire variable domain, with the rest obtained from reference TRBV5-4 and TRBJ2-7, is as follows: ETGVTQSPTHLIKTRGQQVTLRCSSQSGHNTVSWYQQALGQGPQFIFQYYREEENGRGNFPPRFSGLQFPNYSSELNVNALELDDSALYLCAGRLAGGHEQYFGPGTRLTVT.

This sequence joins TRBV28 and TRBJ1-2; weak D call: TRBD1 (6 bases). The V end was cut by 7 bases, the J end by 4 bases, with 22 bases between. The CDR3 contains 16 residues. Germline lookup yields CDR1 MDHEN and CDR2 SYDVKM. The CDR3 sequence is CASKGGNTGLSYGYTF. The CDR3 coding sequence is TGTGCCAGCAAAGGGGGAAACACAGGATTATCCTATGGCTACACCTTC.

The chain has TRBV19 and TRBJ2-1, with D possibly matching TRBD2 (6 bases). Per germline, CDR1 LNHDA and CDR2 SQIVND (reference sequence). Trimming cost V 6 bases and J 9 bases, with 21 bases left between them. The CDR3 sequence is 15 residues long. The CDR3 DNA reads TGTGCCAGTAGAGGGGCCCGGGAGAGGCCCATTGAGCAGTTCTTC. As protein: CASRGARERPIEQFF.

In this sample, this clone turned up once. The gene calls are TRBV18 and TRBJ1-5, with D perhaps TRBD1 (6 bases). The ends were cut back, 3 bases at V and 6 bases at J, with 9 bases in the middle. The CDR3 extends over 13 amino acids. Germline CDR1 reads KGHSH; CDR2 reads LQKENI. The CDR3 spells CASSPKQGQPQHF. The CDR3 bases are TGTGCCAGCTCACCCAAACAGGGTCAGCCCCAGCATTTT. The full variable domain, rest sourced from reference TRBV18 and TRBJ1-5, is NAGVMQNPRHLVRRRGQEARLRCSPMKGHSHVYWYRQLPEEGLKFMVYLQKENIIDESGMPKERFSAEFPKEGPSILRIQQVVRGDSAAYFCASSPKQGQPQHFGDGTRLSIL.